This entry is about one TCR beta chain. The sample originates from a study of OX40 agonist ivuxolimab in advanced cancers. Sequenced by immunoSEQ multiplex PCR; TCRdb stores in-frame clones only, minus some. In the table there are about 77,000 clones, over 85% of which are singletons. The CDR3 is 15 residues long. Trimming cost V 5 bases and J 0 bases, with 12 bases left between them. Per the germline V gene, CDR1 is LNHDA and CDR2 is SQIVND (reference sequence). The chain is built from TRBV19 and TRBJ2-3; D may correspond to TRBD1 or TRBD2 (5 bases each). Source: CD4+ or CD8+ T cells sorted from blood, taken in a trial of the OX40 agonist ivuxolimab. This TCR derives from an adult with an advanced solid tumor such as melanoma, head and neck, liver or kidney cancer. The CDR3 is CASSPTGPSTDTQYF. The CDR3 nucleotides read TGTGCCAGTAGTCCCACGGGGCCTAGCACAGATACGCAGTATTTT.